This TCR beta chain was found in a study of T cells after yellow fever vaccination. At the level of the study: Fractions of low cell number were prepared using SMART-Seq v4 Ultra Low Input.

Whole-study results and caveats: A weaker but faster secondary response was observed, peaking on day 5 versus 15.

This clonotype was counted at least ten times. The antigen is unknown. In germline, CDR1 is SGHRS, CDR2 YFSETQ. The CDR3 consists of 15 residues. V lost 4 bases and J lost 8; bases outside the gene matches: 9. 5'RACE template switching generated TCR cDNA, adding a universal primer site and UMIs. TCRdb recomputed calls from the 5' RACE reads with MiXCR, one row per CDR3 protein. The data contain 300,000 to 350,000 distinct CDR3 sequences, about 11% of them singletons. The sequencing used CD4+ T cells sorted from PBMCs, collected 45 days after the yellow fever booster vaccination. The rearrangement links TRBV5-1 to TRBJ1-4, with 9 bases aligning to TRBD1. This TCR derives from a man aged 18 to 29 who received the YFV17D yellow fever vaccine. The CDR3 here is CASSPSRQGGEKLFF. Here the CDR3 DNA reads TGCGCCAGCAGCCCGTCACGACAGGGGGGCGAAAAACTGTTTTTT.